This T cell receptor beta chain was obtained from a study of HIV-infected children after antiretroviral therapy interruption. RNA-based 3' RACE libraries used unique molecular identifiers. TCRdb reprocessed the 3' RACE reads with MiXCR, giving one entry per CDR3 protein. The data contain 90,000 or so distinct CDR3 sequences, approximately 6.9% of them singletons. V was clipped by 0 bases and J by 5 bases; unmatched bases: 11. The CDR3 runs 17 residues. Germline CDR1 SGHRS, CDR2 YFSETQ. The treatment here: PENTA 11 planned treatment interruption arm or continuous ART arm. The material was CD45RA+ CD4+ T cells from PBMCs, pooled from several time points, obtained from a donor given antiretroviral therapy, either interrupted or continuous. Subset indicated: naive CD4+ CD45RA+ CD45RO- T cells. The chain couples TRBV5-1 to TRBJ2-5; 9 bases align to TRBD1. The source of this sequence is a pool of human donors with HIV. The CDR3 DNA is TGCGCCAGCAGCTTGGGGGACAGGGTCAGTCATCAGGAGACCCAGTACTTC. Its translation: CASSLGDRVSHQETQYF.